This entry features one T cell receptor beta chain sequence. What it binds is unknown. In making TCR beta libraries, quantitative 5'-RACE with molecular barcodes was used. TCRdb reanalysed the 5' RACE reads using MiXCR and keeps one entry per CDR3 protein. The table shows roughly 350,000 distinct CDR3 sequences, with under 8.5% occurring only once. This sample was taken from a study of CD8 T cells in ankylosing spondylitis. Study observations and caveats: Characteristic of ankylosing spondylitis blood, it appeared, was a TCR beta motif comprising several highly homologous variants. CD8+ disease-linked clones were present at relatively low frequencies in blood. Significant enrichment of disease-linked clones was reported in matched ankylosing spondylitis synovial fluid.

Source material: blood, either unsorted or a sorted T cell fraction (not recorded which). The TCR comes from a male donor with ankylosing spondylitis.

The CDR3 spells CSVIGTTSGANVLTF. CDR3 coding DNA: TGCAGCGTTATCGGGACGACCTCTGGGGCCAACGTCCTGACTTTC. V gene TRBV29-1 combines with J gene TRBJ2-6; D may correspond to TRBD1 or TRBD2 (5 bases each). The CDR3 has 15 amino acids. CDR1 and CDR2 from the germline V gene are SQVTM and ANQGSEA. The V end was cut by 5 bases, the J end by 0 bases, with 11 bases between.